The source of this T cell receptor beta chain is a study of circulating and synovial CD4+ cells in juvenile arthritis. Study-level points and caveats: Bulk blood CD4 repertoires were more diverse than these. CPL and bulk CD4 samples differed at least tenfold in T cell genomes. Traditional Vbeta family usage analysis missed the pathogenic-like versus bulk difference.

The repertoire was sequenced with immunoSEQ multiplex PCR; TCRdb's copy has only in-frame clones and lacks some. The repertoire holds around 13,000 clones, with over 70% as singletons. V was shortened by 10 bases and J by 6 bases, with 21 bases between the two germline ends. The CDR3 is 15 amino acids. Germline CDR1 is MDHEN and CDR2 is SYDVKM. Worth noting for this clone: Its antigen is not known.

Patients with active juvenile idiopathic arthritis donated these samples. The material sequenced was CD4+ T cells from synovial fluid. The chain combines TRBV28 with TRBJ2-2, with a weak D call TRBD1 (5 bases). The clonotype originates from a human patient with juvenile idiopathic arthritis. Some clones in this sample may be carry-over from other donors' samples. The CDR3 nucleotides read TGTGCCACCTTCCCCGACAGTCCGCGGTCCGGGGAGCTGTTTTTT. Protein: CATFPDSPRSGELFF.